Sequencing of this T cell receptor beta chain was carried out in a study of blood T cell repertoires in COVID-19. Study as a whole: Sources were T cells, B-cell-depleted T cells, or PBMCs; the material itself was cDNA or gDNA.

Clones were read by immunoSEQ multiplex PCR, and TCRdb kept only the in-frame ones, dropping some. The sample yields a few hundred thousand clones, around 85% seen once. Germline loops: CDR1 MNHNY, CDR2 SVGAGI (reference sequence). The CDR3 sequence is 15 residues long. The V end lost 2 bases, the J end lost 7 bases, and 14 bases lay between the germline ends. The clonotype was recovered from a woman aged 50 to 65 with acute or convalescent COVID-19. This chain links TRBV6-6 with TRBJ1-4; no clear D. Sequencing was carried out using peripheral blood. The DNA for the CDR3 is TGTGCCAGCAGTTACGGGCAGAGGGCGGGTGAAAAACTGTTTTTT. Residues: CASSYGQRAGEKLFF.